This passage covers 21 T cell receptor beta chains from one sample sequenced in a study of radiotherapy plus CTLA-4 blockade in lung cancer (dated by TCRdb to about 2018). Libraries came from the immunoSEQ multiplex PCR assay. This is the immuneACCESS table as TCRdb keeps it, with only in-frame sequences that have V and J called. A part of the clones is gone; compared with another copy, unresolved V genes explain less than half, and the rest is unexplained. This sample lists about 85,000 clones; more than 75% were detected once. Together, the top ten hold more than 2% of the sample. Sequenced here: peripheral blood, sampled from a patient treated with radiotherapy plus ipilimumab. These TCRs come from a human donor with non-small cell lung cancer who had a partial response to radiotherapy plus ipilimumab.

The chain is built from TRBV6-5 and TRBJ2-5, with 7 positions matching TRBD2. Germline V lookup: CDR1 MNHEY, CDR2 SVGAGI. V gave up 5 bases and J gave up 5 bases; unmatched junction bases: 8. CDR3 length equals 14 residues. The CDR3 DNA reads TGTGCCAGCAGTGTCACTAGCGCGCGGGAGACCCAGTACTTC. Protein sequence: CASSVTSARETQYF.

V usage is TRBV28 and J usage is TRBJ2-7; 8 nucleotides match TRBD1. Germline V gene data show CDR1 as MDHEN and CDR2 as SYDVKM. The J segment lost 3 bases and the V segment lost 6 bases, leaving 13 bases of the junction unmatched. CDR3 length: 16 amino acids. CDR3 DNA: TGTGCCAGCAGCCCCCTTGACAGGGGCCTACTCTACGAGCAGTACGTC. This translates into CASSPLDRGLLYEQYV.

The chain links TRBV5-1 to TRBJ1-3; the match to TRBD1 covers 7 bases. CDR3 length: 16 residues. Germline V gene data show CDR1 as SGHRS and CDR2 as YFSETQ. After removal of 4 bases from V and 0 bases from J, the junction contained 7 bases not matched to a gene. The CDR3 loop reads CASSLGDSFSGNTIYF. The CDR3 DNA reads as TGCGCCAGCAGCCTGGGGGACAGTTTCTCTGGAAACACCATATATTTT.

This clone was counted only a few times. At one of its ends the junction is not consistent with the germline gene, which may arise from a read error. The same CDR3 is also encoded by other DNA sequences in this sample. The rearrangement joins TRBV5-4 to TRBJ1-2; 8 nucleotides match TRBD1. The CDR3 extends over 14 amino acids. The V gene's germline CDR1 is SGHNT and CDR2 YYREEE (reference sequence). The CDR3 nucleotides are TGTGCCAGCAGGGAGCAGGGGGCTAATTATGGCTACACCTTC. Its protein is CASREQGANYGYTF.

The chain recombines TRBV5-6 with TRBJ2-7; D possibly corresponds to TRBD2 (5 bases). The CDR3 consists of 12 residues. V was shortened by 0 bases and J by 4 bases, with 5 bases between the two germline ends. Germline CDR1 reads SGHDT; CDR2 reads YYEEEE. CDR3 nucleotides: TGTGCCAGCAGCTTGGGAGGGTACGAGCAGTACTTC. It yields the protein CASSLGGYEQYF. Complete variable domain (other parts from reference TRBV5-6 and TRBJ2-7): DAGVTQSPTHLIKTRGQQVTLRCSPKSGHDTVSWYQQALGQGPQFIFQYYEEEERQRGNFPDRFSGHQFPNYSSELNVNALLLGDSALYLCASSLGGYEQYFGPGTRLTVT.

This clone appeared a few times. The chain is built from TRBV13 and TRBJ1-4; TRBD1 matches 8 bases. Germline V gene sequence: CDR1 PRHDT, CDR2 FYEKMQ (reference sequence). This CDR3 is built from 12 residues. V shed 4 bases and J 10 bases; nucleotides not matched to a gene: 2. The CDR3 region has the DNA TGTGCCAGCAGCTACGACAGGGGAAAACTGTTTTTT. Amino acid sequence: CASSYDRGKLFF.

The CDR3 DNA reads as TGTGCCACTAGGTACCTAGCGGCCGGCAAGGAGACCCAGTACTTC. Its translation: CATRYLAAGKETQYF. This chain links TRBV15 with TRBJ2-5; 7 positions agree with TRBD2. Germline V gene data show CDR1 as LNHNV and CDR2 as YYDKDF (reference sequence). This CDR3 contains 15 residues. V shed 9 bases, J shed 5 bases, and the junction held 15 bases outside the gene matches.

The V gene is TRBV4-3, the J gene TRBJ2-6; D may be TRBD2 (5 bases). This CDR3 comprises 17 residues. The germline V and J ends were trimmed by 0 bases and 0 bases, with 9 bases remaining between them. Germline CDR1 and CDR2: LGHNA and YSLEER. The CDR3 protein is CASSQELGSSGANVLTF. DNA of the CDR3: TGCGCCAGCAGCCAAGAGTTAGGGAGCTCTGGGGCCAACGTCCTGACTTTC.

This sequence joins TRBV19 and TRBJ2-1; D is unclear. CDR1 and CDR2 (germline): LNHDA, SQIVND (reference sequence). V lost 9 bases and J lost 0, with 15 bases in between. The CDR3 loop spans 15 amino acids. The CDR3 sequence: CASKRLQSSYNEQFF. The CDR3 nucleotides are TGTGCCAGCAAAAGACTCCAGAGCTCCTACAATGAGCAGTTCTTC.

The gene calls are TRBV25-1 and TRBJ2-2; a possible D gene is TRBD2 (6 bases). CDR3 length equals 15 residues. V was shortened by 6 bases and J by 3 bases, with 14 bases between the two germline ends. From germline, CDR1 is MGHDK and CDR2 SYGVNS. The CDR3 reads CASSMGGLDTGELFF. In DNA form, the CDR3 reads TGTGCCAGCAGCATGGGGGGTCTCGACACCGGGGAGCTGTTTTTT.

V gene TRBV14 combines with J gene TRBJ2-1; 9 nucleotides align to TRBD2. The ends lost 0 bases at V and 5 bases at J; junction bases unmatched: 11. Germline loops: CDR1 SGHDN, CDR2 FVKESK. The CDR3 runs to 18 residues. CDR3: CASSQDGRGLAGNNEQFF. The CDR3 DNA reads TGTGCCAGCAGCCAAGATGGGAGAGGTCTAGCGGGAAACAATGAGCAGTTCTTC.

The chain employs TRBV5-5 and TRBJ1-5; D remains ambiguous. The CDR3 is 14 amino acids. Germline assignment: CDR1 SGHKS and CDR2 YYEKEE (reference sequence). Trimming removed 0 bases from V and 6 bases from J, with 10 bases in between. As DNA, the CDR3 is TGTGCCAGCAGCTTGGGCAGCGGGCCTCAGCCCCAGCATTTT. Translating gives CASSLGSGPQPQHF.

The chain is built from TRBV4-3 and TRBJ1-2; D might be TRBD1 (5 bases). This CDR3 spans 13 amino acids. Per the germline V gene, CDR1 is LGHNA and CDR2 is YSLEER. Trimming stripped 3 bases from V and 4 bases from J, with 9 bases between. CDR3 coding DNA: TGCGCCAGCAGCCACTCAGACAGCTATGGCTACACCTTC. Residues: CASSHSDSYGYTF.

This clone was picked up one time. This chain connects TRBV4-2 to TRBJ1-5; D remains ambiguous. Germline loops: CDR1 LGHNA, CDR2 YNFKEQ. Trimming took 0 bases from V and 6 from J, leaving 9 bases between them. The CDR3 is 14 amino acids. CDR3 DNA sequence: TGTGCCAGCAGCCAAGATAGAAGTTTTCAGCCCCAGCATTTT. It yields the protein CASSQDRSFQPQHF.

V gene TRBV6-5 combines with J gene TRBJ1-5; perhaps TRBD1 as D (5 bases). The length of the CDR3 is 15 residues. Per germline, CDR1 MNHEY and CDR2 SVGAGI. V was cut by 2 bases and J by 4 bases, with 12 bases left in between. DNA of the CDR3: TGTGCCAGCAGTTACAGTTACAGGTTAAATCAGCCCCAGCATTTT. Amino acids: CASSYSYRLNQPQHF.

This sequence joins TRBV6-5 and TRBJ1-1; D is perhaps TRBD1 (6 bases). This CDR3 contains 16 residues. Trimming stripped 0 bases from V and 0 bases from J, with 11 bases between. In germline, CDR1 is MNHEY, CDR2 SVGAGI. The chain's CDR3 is CASSYSGARMNTEAFF. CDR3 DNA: TGTGCCAGCAGTTACTCGGGGGCGAGGATGAACACTGAAGCTTTCTTT.

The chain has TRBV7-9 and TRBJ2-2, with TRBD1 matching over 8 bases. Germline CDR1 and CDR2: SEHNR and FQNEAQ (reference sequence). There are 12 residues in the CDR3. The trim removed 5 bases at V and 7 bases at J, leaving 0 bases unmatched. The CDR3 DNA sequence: TGTGCCAGCAGCGACAGGGGCGGGGAGCTGTTTTTT. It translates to CASSDRGGELFF.

CDR3 coding DNA: TGTGCCAGCAGCTTCTCCAGGGGGACCTACGAGCAGTACTTC. Translation gives CASSFSRGTYEQYF. The V gene is TRBV11-2, the J gene TRBJ2-7; TRBD1 aligns across 7 bases. CDR3 size: 14 residues. Germline V gene lookup returns CDR1 SGHAT and CDR2 FQNNGV. J was trimmed by 2 bases and V by 3 bases; bases with no gene match: 4.

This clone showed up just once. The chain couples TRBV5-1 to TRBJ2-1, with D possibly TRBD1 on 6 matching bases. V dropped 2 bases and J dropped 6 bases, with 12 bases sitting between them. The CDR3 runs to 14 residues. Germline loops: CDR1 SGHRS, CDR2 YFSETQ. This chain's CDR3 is CASSFTTGSNEQFF. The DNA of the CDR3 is TGCGCCAGCAGCTTTACGACAGGTTCCAATGAGCAGTTCTTC.

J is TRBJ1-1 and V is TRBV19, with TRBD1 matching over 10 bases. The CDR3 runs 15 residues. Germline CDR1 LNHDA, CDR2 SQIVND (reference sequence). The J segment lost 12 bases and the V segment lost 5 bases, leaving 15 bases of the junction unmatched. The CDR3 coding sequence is TGTGCCAGTAGTCAAAGAACCGGGACAGGGGTATGGCCTTTCTTT. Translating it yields CASSQRTGTGVWPFF.

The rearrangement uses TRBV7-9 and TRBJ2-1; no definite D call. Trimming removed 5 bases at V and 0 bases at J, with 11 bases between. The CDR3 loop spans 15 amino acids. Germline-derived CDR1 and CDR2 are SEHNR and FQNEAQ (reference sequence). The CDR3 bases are TGTGCCAGCAGCCGCGGTCTTAGCTCCTACAATGAGCAGTTCTTC. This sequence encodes CASSRGLSSYNEQFF.